The rows below give T cell receptor beta chains drawn from one sample of a study of memory B cells and T cells in multiple sclerosis. Generated by immunoSEQ multiplex PCR, the TCRdb table keeps only in-frame clones and is missing some. The table lists 46,000 or so clones, over 75% of them singletons. These receptors are not linked to any known antigen. What was sequenced was PBMCs from blood kept in culture. Receptors were obtained from a human donor with multiple sclerosis. Both conserved end residues are part of each CDR3. A D gene is named only where the DNA matches it firmly. A row's size may be missing; if present it is once, few, many or a size class.

V	D	J	size	CDR3	DNA
TRBV6-6	NA	TRBJ1-5	NA	CASSYGGNQPQHF	TGTGCCAGCAGTTACGGGGGGAATCAGCCCCAGCATTTT
TRBV9	NA	TRBJ1-3	NA	CASSTGNSGNTIYF	TGTGCCAGCAGCACCGGTAACTCTGGAAACACCATATATTTT
TRBV6-1	TRBD1	TRBJ1-6	NA	CASSVLTGGSPLHF	TGTGCCAGCAGTGTCTTGACAGGGGGGTCACCCCTCCACTTT
TRBV7-2	NA	TRBJ1-5	NA	CASSLDPSNQPQHF	TGTGCCAGCAGCTTAGACCCCAGCAATCAGCCCCAGCATTTT
TRBV9	NA	TRBJ1-1	NA	CASSALQANTEAFF	TGTGCCAGCAGCGCCTTACAGGCGAACACTGAAGCTTTCTTT
TRBV19	TRBD2	TRBJ2-1	NA	CASSIPTSGGEQFF	TGTGCCAGTAGTATACCTACTAGCGGGGGTGAGCAGTTCTTC
TRBV14	NA	TRBJ2-1	NA	CASSHSGHLLNEQFF	TGTGCCAGCAGCCACTCGGGACACCTTCTCAATGAGCAGTTCTTC
TRBV11-2	TRBD1	TRBJ2-2	NA	CASSFGQGARELFF	TGTGCCAGCAGCTTCGGGCAGGGGGCTAGGGAGCTGTTTTTT
TRBV11-3	NA	TRBJ2-7	NA	CASSLGGSYEQYF	TGTGCCAGCAGCCTAGGAGGCTCCTACGAGCAGTACTTC
TRBV4-1	NA	TRBJ1-5	NA	CASSLSPGSSNQPQHF	TGCGCCAGCAGCCTTAGTCCTGGGAGTAGCAATCAGCCCCAGCATTTT
TRBV6-1	NA	TRBJ1-5	NA	CASSEMTASSNQPQHF	TGTGCCAGCAGTGAAATGACCGCGAGTAGCAATCAGCCCCAGCATTTT
TRBV10-1	NA	TRBJ1-3	NA	CVIRGAPGNTIYF	TGCGTCATACGAGGAGCCCCTGGAAACACCATATATTTT
TRBV7-2	TRBD1	TRBJ2-7	few	CASSPDRGFLLEQYF	TGTGCCAGCAGCCCGGACAGGGGGTTCCTCCTCGAGCAGTACTTC
TRBV4-2	TRBD2	TRBJ2-7	NA	CASSLSSGGRYEQYF	TGTGCCAGCAGCCTATCTAGCGGGGGGCGCTACGAGCAGTACTTC
TRBV28	TRBD2	TRBJ2-1	NA	CASSLLGTSGGSSYNEQFF	TGTGCCAGCAGTTTATTAGGGACTAGCGGGGGTAGCTCCTACAATGAGCAGTTCTTC
TRBV2	NA	TRBJ2-2	NA	CASSSTREGELFF	TGTGCCAGCAGTTCCACTAGGGAAGGGGAGCTGTTTTTT
TRBV21-1	NA	TRBJ2-7	NA	CASTRGYEQYF	TGTGCCAGTACAAGGGGCTACGAGCAGTACTTC
TRBV9	NA	TRBJ1-3	NA	CASSVESVGSSGNTIYF	TGTGCCAGCAGCGTAGAGTCCGTAGGGAGCTCTGGAAACACCATATATTTT
TRBV2	TRBD2	TRBJ2-5	NA	CASSEETSGGAVEAETQYF	TGTGCCAGCAGTGAGGAAACTAGCGGGGGGGCGGTTGAGGCAGAGACCCAGTACTTC
TRBV7-8	TRBD1	TRBJ1-2	few	CASSETTGGTGYTF	TGTGCCAGCAGCGAAACGACAGGGGGTACTGGCTACACCTTC
TRBV25-1	NA	TRBJ1-1	NA	CASSVGQHTEAFF	TGTGCCAGCAGTGTAGGACAGCACACTGAAGCTTTCTTT
TRBV4-3	NA	TRBJ1-5	NA	CASSQETGRGNQPQHF	TGCGCCAGCAGCCAAGAGACGGGCAGGGGCAATCAGCCCCAGCATTTT
TRBV5-5	NA	TRBJ2-7	NA	CASSLAGASEQYF	TGTGCCAGCAGCTTGGCAGGGGCGAGCGAGCAGTACTTC
TRBV19	NA	TRBJ1-6	NA	CASSIGSRGINSPLHF	TGTGCCAGTAGTATCGGATCGAGGGGAATAAACTCACCCCTCCACTTT
TRBV10-1	TRBD1	TRBJ2-7	NA	CASSVGKTGAPYEQYF	TGCGCCAGCAGTGTCGGTAAGACAGGGGCCCCCTACGAGCAGTACTTC
TRBV25-1	NA	TRBJ2-3	NA	CASSATPGGDTQYF	TGTGCCAGCAGTGCTACGCCCGGGGGAGATACGCAGTATTTT
TRBV5-1	NA	TRBJ1-6	NA	CASSPTDYNSPLHF	TGCGCCAGCAGCCCGACAGACTATAATTCACCCCTCCACTTT
TRBV5-5	NA	TRBJ2-7	NA	CASSLEGTSYEQYF	TGTGCCAGCAGCTTGGAGGGGACATCCTACGAGCAGTACTTC
TRBV5-1	TRBD1	TRBJ1-2	once	CASSATGDYGYTF	TGCGCCAGCAGCGCCACAGGGGACTATGGCTACACCTTC
TRBV6-5	TRBD1	TRBJ2-3	NA	CASSYSRQGGDTQYF	TGTGCCAGCAGCTACTCGAGACAGGGGGGAGATACGCAGTATTTT
TRBV29-1	NA	TRBJ2-7	NA	CSVSRGVHEQYF	TGCAGCGTGTCTCGGGGCGTCCACGAGCAGTACTTC
TRBV9	NA	TRBJ1-4	NA	CASSQHSNEKLFF	TGTGCCAGCAGCCAGCACAGTAATGAAAAACTGTTTTTT
TRBV5-6	NA	TRBJ1-1	NA	CASSLGSTNTEAFF	TGTGCCAGCAGCTTAGGGTCAACCAACACTGAAGCTTTCTTT
TRBV6-1	NA	TRBJ1-2	once	CASATQQRIYGYTF	TGTGCCAGTGCAACCCAGCAGCGGATCTATGGCTACACCTTC
TRBV7-6	NA	TRBJ2-2	NA	CASSGYGVTGELFF	TGTGCCAGCAGCGGATATGGGGTGACCGGGGAGCTGTTTTTT
TRBV7-9	TRBD1	TRBJ1-1	NA	CASSWDRKTEAFF	TGTGCCAGCAGCTGGGACAGGAAGACTGAAGCTTTCTTT
TRBV11-3	TRBD1	TRBJ1-1	NA	CASSLRQGHTEAFF	TGTGCCAGCAGCTTACGACAGGGGCACACTGAAGCTTTCTTT
TRBV30	TRBD1	TRBJ2-7	NA	CAWNAGQGIEQYF	TGTGCCTGGAATGCGGGACAGGGAATCGAGCAGTACTTC
TRBV9	NA	TRBJ1-4	NA	CASSVGGINEKLFF	TGTGCCAGCAGCGTCGGGGGGATTAATGAAAAACTGTTTTTT
TRBV19	NA	TRBJ1-2	once	CASSRDWDVANYGYTF	TGTGCCAGTAGTAGGGACTGGGACGTCGCTAACTATGGCTACACCTTC
TRBV19	NA	TRBJ2-3	NA	CASSISRDPSTDTQYF	TGTGCCAGTAGTATCTCGCGAGACCCGAGCACAGATACGCAGTATTTT
TRBV5-6	NA	TRBJ1-1	NA	CASSLVGRGVRTEAFF	TGTGCCAGCAGCTTGGTTGGGAGGGGGGTACGGACTGAAGCTTTCTTT
TRBV7-9	TRBD2	TRBJ2-3	NA	CASSLDRLAGTDTQYF	TGTGCCAGCAGCTTAGATAGGCTAGCGGGCACAGATACGCAGTATTTT
TRBV7-2	NA	TRBJ2-1	NA	CASSLAGNPYNEQFF	TGTGCCAGCAGCTTAGCTGGGAACCCCTACAATGAGCAGTTCTTC
TRBV4-1	NA	TRBJ1-6	few	CASSLGRNSPLHF	TGCGCCAGCAGCCTGGGGCGGAATTCACCCCTCCACTTT
TRBV28	NA	TRBJ1-5	NA	CASSYPHSNQPQHF	TGTGCCAGCAGTTATCCTCATAGCAATCAGCCCCAGCATTTT
TRBV19	NA	TRBJ1-1	NA	CASSIGTGGTEAFF	TGTGCCAGTAGTATAGGCACAGGAGGCACTGAAGCTTTCTTT
TRBV5-6	NA	TRBJ1-1	once	CASSFFGMNTEAFF	TGTGCCAGCAGCTTTTTTGGGATGAACACTGAAGCTTTCTTT
TRBV7-9	NA	TRBJ1-4	NA	CASSLAGGSTNEKLFF	TGTGCCAGCAGCTTAGCAGGGGGGTCAACTAATGAAAAACTGTTTTTT
TRBV30	NA	TRBJ2-2	NA	CAWAPFGELFF	TGTGCCTGGGCCCCCTTCGGGGAGCTGTTTTTT
TRBV27	NA	TRBJ1-3	NA	CASTNTGSGNTIYF	TGTGCCAGCACCAATACAGGGTCCGGAAACACCATATATTTT